This T cell receptor (beta chain) was profiled in a study of neurological immune-mediated disorders. At the level of the study: There were some 35 multiple sclerosis patients. Of these, roughly 31 had relapsing-remitting MS and 3 had secondary progressive MS.

The cDNA came from 5'RACE with 10-nucleotide random UMIs. Over 190 million TCR-beta sequences from 15-18 subjects came out of each sequencing run. In TCRdb, the 5' RACE reads were re-called with MiXCR into one record per CDR3 protein. The repertoire includes 110,000 or so distinct CDR3 sequences, about 3.2% of them detected once, and around 1.2% sits in the top ten. In its sample, this clonotype was seen many times. Its matching antigen is unknown. General study points: Sharing of CDR3 amino acid sequences among expanded clones across subjects was absent, suggesting private repertoires in all groups.

The CDR3 spans 15 residues. V dropped 4 bases and J dropped 7 bases, with 16 bases sitting between them. The V gene's germline CDR1 is SEHNR and CDR2 FQNEAQ (reference sequence). The specimen was PBMCs. The source is a woman between 25 and 40 years old with multiple sclerosis. The J gene is TRBJ2-2, the V gene TRBV7-9; D remains ambiguous. CDR3 sequence reads: CASSSHRKQSGELFF. The CDR3 DNA follows: TGTGCCAGCAGCTCCCACCGTAAACAGAGCGGGGAGCTGTTTTTT.